Many counts were recorded for the clone carrying this TCR beta chain. The antigen is not known. This record comes from a study of T cells in Graves' hyperthyroidism and ophthalmopathy. Fresh peripheral blood, approximately 10 ml, yielded the PBMCs. This CDR3 has 15 residues. Losses at the gene ends were 4 bases for V and 2 bases for J; bases not matched to a gene: 5. Looked up from germline, CDR1 is MDHEN and CDR2 is SYDVKM. General study findings and limits: A model using 13 V-J features told ophthalmopathy apart from stable hyperthyroidism. With a median lead of roughly 6.8 months before onset, the model predicted ophthalmopathy.

TCR beta CDR3 sequences were amplified from RNA transcripts. The HTBI primer set was used in a first-round RT-PCR of the TCR CDR3. TCRdb re-derived calls from the multiplex PCR reads in MiXCR, one entry per CDR3 protein. There are hundreds of thousands of distinct CDR3 sequences in the sample; around 13% occur only once, and roughly a tenth lies in the top ten. This TCR was recovered from a woman between 18 and 29 years old with Graves' hyperthyroidism. Sequencing was carried out using blood. The rearrangement links TRBV28 to TRBJ2-7, with 10 bases lining up with TRBD1. CDR3 sequence: CASSSGGQGTYEQYF. CDR3 sequence (DNA): TGTGCCAGCAGTTCCGGGGGACAGGGGACCTACGAGCAGTACTTC.